This passage covers 2 T cell receptor beta chains from one sample sequenced in a study of OX40 agonist ivuxolimab in advanced cancers. The method behind the library was the immunoSEQ multiplex PCR assay. TCRdb limited this immuneACCESS table to in-frame rearrangements with V and J called. A share of clones is missing; checked studies link under half to unresolved V genes, and the rest is unexplained. The sample has some 35,000 clones on record, approximately 80% of them singletons. In total, the top ten clones hold 22% of the sample. The sample consisted of CD4+ or CD8+ T cells sorted from blood, taken in a trial of the OX40 agonist ivuxolimab. The receptors derive from an adult with an advanced solid tumor such as melanoma, head and neck, liver or kidney cancer.

This rearrangement joins TRBV7-9 to TRBJ1-1; D gene ambiguous. V was shortened by 3 bases and J by 1 base, with 12 bases between the two germline ends. The CDR3 covers 15 residues. Germline V gene lookup returns CDR1 SEHNR and CDR2 FQNEAQ (reference sequence). The CDR3 here is CASSFLTTGNTEAFF. CDR3 nucleotide sequence: TGTGCCAGCAGCTTCCTGACAACGGGGAACACTGAAGCTTTCTTT.

The chain is built from TRBV13 and TRBJ2-2, with no clear D. Germline CDR1 reads PRHDT; CDR2 reads FYEKMQ (reference sequence). The CDR3 extends over 11 amino acids. V lost 11 bases and J 4 bases, leaving 8 bases between the germline ends. The CDR3 reads CAASRTGELFF. CDR3 bases: TGTGCCGCCAGCCGCACCGGGGAGCTGTTTTTT.